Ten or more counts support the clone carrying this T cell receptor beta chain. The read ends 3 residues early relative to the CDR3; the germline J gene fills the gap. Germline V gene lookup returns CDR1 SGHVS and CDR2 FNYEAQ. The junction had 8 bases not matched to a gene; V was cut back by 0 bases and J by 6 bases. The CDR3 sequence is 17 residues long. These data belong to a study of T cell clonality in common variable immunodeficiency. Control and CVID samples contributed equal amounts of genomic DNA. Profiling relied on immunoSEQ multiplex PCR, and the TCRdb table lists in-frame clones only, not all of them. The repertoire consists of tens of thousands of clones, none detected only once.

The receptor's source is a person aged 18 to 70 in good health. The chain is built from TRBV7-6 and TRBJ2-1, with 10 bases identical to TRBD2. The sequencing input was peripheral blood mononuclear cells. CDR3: CASSLAPYLAGANEQFF. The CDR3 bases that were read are TGTGCCAGCAGCTTAGCCCCTTATCTAGCGGGAGCCAATGAG.